The 30 T cell receptor beta chains listed next were all sequenced from one sample in a study of blood T cells in healthy people across ages. Using a J-beta primer mix together with a sample-barcoded 5' primer, a second PCR was run for roughly 6 to 11 cycles. Using its own MiXCR run on the 5' RACE reads, TCRdb lists one record per CDR3 protein. Of about 1.7 million distinct CDR3 sequences listed, 25% to 30% are singletons. Sequenced input: blood. All receptors derive from a woman in her thirties in good health.

There are many counts of this clonotype. This sequence joins TRBV6-5 and TRBJ1-4; 7 nucleotides match TRBD1. This CDR3 region has 14 residues. With 6 bases clipped from V and 5 bases from J, the junction kept 6 bases outside the gene matches. Germline V gene data show CDR1 as MNHEY and CDR2 as SVGAGI. This CDR3 is CASRADRNNEKLFF. The CDR3 bases are TGTGCCAGCAGAGCGGACAGGAACAATGAAAAACTGTTTTTT.

Comments on this clonotype: A junction boundary mismatches the germline segment, possibly from a read error. The J gene is TRBJ2-3, the V gene TRBV7-2; tentatively, D is TRBD2 (6 bases). The CDR3 contains 15 residues. In germline, CDR1 is SGHTA, CDR2 FQGNSA. CDR3: CASSLAGGYTDTRYF. CDR3 sequence (DNA): TGTGCCAGCAGCTTAGCGGGAGGATACACAGATACGCGGTATTTT.

Remarks on this clonotype: A much larger clone is a single base away; this may be a read error. This chain links TRBV7-6 with TRBJ2-7; TRBD2 matches 9 bases. The CDR3 covers 15 residues. In germline, CDR1 is SGHVS, CDR2 FNYEAQ. With 7 bases clipped from V and 4 bases from J, the junction kept 11 bases outside the gene matches. The CDR3 reads CASTPRSGSTYEQYF. The CDR3 DNA follows: TGTGCCAGCACCCCCCGTAGCGGGAGCACATACGAGCAGTACTTC.

Turning to this clonotype: This may be a read error, as it is one base from a much larger clone. The chain recombines TRBV12-3 or TRBV12-4 with TRBJ2-7, with D possibly being TRBD1 (6 bases). The V end was cut by 4 bases, the J end by 5 bases, with 9 bases between. The CDR3 has 12 amino acids. The CDR3 nucleotides are TGTGCCAGCAGTTACAGGGAAGACGAGCAGTACTTC. It encodes CASSYREDEQYF.

The chain combines TRBV6-1 with TRBJ2-1; D uncertain. The V and J ends lost 2 bases and 3 bases respectively, with 11 bases between them. The CDR3 has 15 residues. Germline CDR1 is MNHNS and CDR2 is SASEGT. CDR3 DNA sequence: TGTGCCAGCAGTGAAAGTGACTTAGTCTACAATGAGCAGTTCTTC. Translated, it gives CASSESDLVYNEQFF.

This clonotype was found a few times. The chain recombines TRBV28 with TRBJ2-1; D may be TRBD1 (6 bases). V lost 5 bases and J lost 7, with 15 bases in between. In germline, CDR1 is MDHEN, CDR2 SYDVKM. This CDR3 comprises 14 residues. CDR3: CASSRVKGVNEQFF. The CDR3 nucleotides read TGTGCCAGCAGTCGAGTTAAGGGGGTTAATGAGCAGTTCTTC.

The J gene is TRBJ2-3, the V gene TRBV20-1; TRBD2 aligns across 7 bases. The V and J ends lost 5 bases and 1 base, in that order; junction bases with no gene match: 6. Germline lookup yields CDR1 DFQATT and CDR2 SNEGSKA (reference sequence). The CDR3 totals 14 residues. The DNA of the CDR3 is TGCAGTGCTTCCGGGAGGAGTGGCACAGATACGCAGTATTTT. The encoded protein is CSASGRSGTDTQYF.

The V gene is TRBV6-5, the J gene TRBJ2-1, with 9 nucleotides matching TRBD2. The CDR3 consists of 14 residues. J was trimmed by 8 bases and V by 2 bases; bases with no gene match: 4. Germline assignment: CDR1 MNHEY and CDR2 SVGAGI. Here the CDR3 DNA reads TGTGCCAGCAGTTACGCGGGGGGGGTCGATGAGCAGTTCTTC. It translates to CASSYAGGVDEQFF.

Many counts were recorded for this clonotype. The J gene is TRBJ2-7, the V gene TRBV27; 12 bases line up with TRBD1. Germline V gene data show CDR1 as MNHEY and CDR2 as SMNVEV (reference sequence). The CDR3 length is 14 residues. Trimming cost V 6 bases and J 7 bases; bases outside gene matches: 7. CDR3 bases: TGTGCCAGCAGGGGGACAGGGGGCTTGAGGGAGCAGTACTTC. Amino acid sequence: CASRGTGGLREQYF.

The chain employs TRBV29-1 and TRBJ2-3; 7 nucleotides align to TRBD2. Germline CDR1 reads SQVTM; CDR2 reads ANQGSEA. The J segment lost 1 base and the V segment lost 5 bases, leaving 6 bases of the junction unmatched. CDR3 size: 14 residues. CDR3 sequence: CSVRASGGTDTQYF. The CDR3 DNA reads TGCAGCGTTCGGGCTAGCGGCGGCACAGATACGCAGTATTTT.

The chain uses TRBV6-1 and TRBJ1-5; 7 nucleotides agree with TRBD1. CDR1 is MNHNS and CDR2 is SASEGT in the germline V gene. V lost 6 bases and J lost 2; bases outside the gene matches: 13. This CDR3 has 17 residues. CDR3 in DNA: TGTGCCAGCAGGGTGGACAGGAGTCAATGGGGCAATCAGCCCCAGCATTTT. Encoded protein: CASRVDRSQWGNQPQHF.

This clonotype was seen at least ten times. The genes are TRBV29-1 and TRBJ2-5; 7 bases map to TRBD2. This CDR3 spans 16 amino acids. V was pared by 7 bases and J by 5 bases, with 19 bases of the junction left unmatched. Germline lookup yields CDR1 SQVTM and CDR2 ANQGSEA. The CDR3 region has the DNA TGCAGCGCCGGTGGGGGGGATAATGGACGGTGGGAGACCCAGTACTTC. It translates to CSAGGGDNGRWETQYF.

The chain joins TRBV7-2 to TRBJ2-1, with TRBD2 identical over 14 bases. There are 16 residues in the CDR3. Trimming took 2 bases from V and 7 from J; bases not matched to a gene: 4. CDR1 is SGHTA, CDR2 FQGNSA, per germline. CDR3 in DNA: TGTGCCAGCAGCTTATATGGGACTAGCGGGAGAAATGAGCAGTTCTTC. Translating gives CASSLYGTSGRNEQFF.

This rearrangement joins TRBV7-2 to TRBJ2-5; 10 bases are shared with TRBD1. The V and J ends lost 2 bases and 11 bases, in that order; junction bases with no gene match: 5. The CDR3 contains 13 residues. Germline CDR1 and CDR2: SGHTA and FQGNSA. CDR3 sequence (DNA): TGTGCCAGCAGCTTAAGGGACAGGGGACGGCAGTACTTC. Translated: CASSLRDRGRQYF.

In this sample, this clonotype turned up a few times. CDR3 amino acids: CSVEGQGSGNEQFF. The CDR3, as DNA: TGCAGCGTTGAAGGGCAGGGGAGTGGTAATGAGCAGTTCTTC. The chain links TRBV29-1 to TRBJ2-1; a possible D gene is TRBD1 (6 bases). The CDR3 totals 14 residues. The germline V and J ends were trimmed by 1 base and 7 bases, with 14 bases remaining between them. Looked up from germline, CDR1 is SQVTM and CDR2 is ANQGSEA.

The CDR3 DNA sequence: TGTGCCAGCAAGGCGGGAGGGCCTGACAAACTTGTTGATACGCAGTATTTT. Amino acid sequence: CASKAGGPDKLVDTQYF. The gene calls are TRBV2 and TRBJ2-3, with TRBD2 identical over 9 bases. CDR1 and CDR2 from the germline V gene are SNHLY and FYNNEI. The CDR3 length is 17 residues. The V gene end was trimmed by 7 bases and the J gene end by 6 bases; junction bases not matched to a gene: 17.

This clonotype came up a few times. V gene TRBV6-2 or TRBV6-3 combines with J gene TRBJ1-1; D not resolved. This CDR3 is built from 14 residues. Trimming took off 1 base at V and 1 base at J, with 7 bases between the two ends. Germline V gene sequence: CDR1 MNHEY, CDR2 SVGEGT. The CDR3 protein is CASSYLGGNTEAFF. CDR3 DNA: TGTGCCAGCAGTTACTTGGGCGGGAACACTGAAGCTTTCTTT.

This clonotype was counted a few times. The J gene is TRBJ2-6, the V gene TRBV5-1, with D possibly matching TRBD1 (6 bases). The CDR3 is 17 amino acids. Germline lookup yields CDR1 SGHRS and CDR2 YFSETQ. Trimming took off 2 bases at V and 0 bases at J, with 12 bases between the two ends. The CDR3 DNA reads TGCGCCAGCAGCTTAGGACAGACATACTCTGGGGCCAACGTCCTGACTTTC. Protein product: CASSLGQTYSGANVLTF. The variable domain in full, completed from reference TRBV5-1 and TRBJ2-6, reads KAGVTQTPRYLIKTRGQQVTLSCSPISGHRSVSWYQQTPGQGLQFLFEYFSETQRNKGNFPGRFSGRQFSNSRSEMNVSTLELGDSALYLCASSLGQTYSGANVLTFGAGSRLTVL.

The table lists this clonotype with many counts. The CDR3 reads CASSKGSSYNEQFF. Written as DNA, the CDR3 is TGTGCCAGCAGCAAGGGGAGCTCCTACAATGAGCAGTTCTTC. The V and J genes are TRBV27 and TRBJ2-1; possibly TRBD1 or TRBD2 for D (5 bases each). CDR3 size: 14 residues. The V and J ends lost 6 bases and 0 bases respectively, with 9 bases between them. CDR1 is MNHEY, CDR2 SMNVEV, per germline (reference sequence).

The chain is built from TRBV29-1 and TRBJ1-2; D remains unclear. Deletions cut 5 bases from V and 4 bases from J, with 5 bases between. The length of the CDR3 is 10 residues. CDR1 is SQVTM and CDR2 is ANQGSEA in the germline V gene. This CDR3 is CSVLTYGYTF. The CDR3 DNA reads TGCAGCGTTCTAACCTATGGCTACACCTTC.

In its sample, this clonotype was seen a few times. The V call is TRBV19, the J call TRBJ2-5, with unresolved D. V lost 3 bases and J lost 0, with 11 bases in between. CDR3 length: 15 amino acids. CDR1 and CDR2 from the germline V gene are LNHDA and SQIVND (reference sequence). The DNA for the CDR3 is TGTGCCAGTAGTATTCTGGGATGGGACCAAGAGACCCAGTACTTC. Amino acid sequence: CASSILGWDQETQYF.

The rearrangement joins TRBV7-3 to TRBJ1-5; maybe TRBD1 (5 bases). The germline V and J ends were trimmed by 3 bases and 2 bases, with 11 bases remaining between them. Germline loops: CDR1 SGHTA, CDR2 FQGTGA. The CDR3 has 15 residues. The CDR3 spells CASSFPGTRNQPQHF. The DNA of the CDR3 is TGTGCCAGCAGCTTTCCGGGGACCCGCAATCAGCCCCAGCATTTT.

The genes are TRBV7-6 and TRBJ1-1; 7 bases are a match to TRBD1. Germline V lookup: CDR1 SGHVS, CDR2 FNYEAQ. The junction had 10 bases not matched to a gene; V was cut back by 0 bases and J by 3 bases. This CDR3 has 17 residues. For the CDR3, the DNA is TGTGCCAGCAGCTTAGCTCTGCCCCCTCAGGGGGACACTGAAGCTTTCTTT. The encoded protein is CASSLALPPQGDTEAFF.

Turning to this clonotype: Germline is not matched at one junction end, which may reflect a read error. V is TRBV7-6 and J is TRBJ2-7; TRBD1 matches at 8 bases. The CDR3 contains 12 residues. Germline CDR1 reads SGHVS; CDR2 reads FNYEAQ. CDR3 region: CASGTGSYERYF. The CDR3 region has the DNA TGTGCCAGCGGGACAGGCTCCTACGAGCGGTACTTC. Full variable domain (missing parts from reference TRBV7-6 and TRBJ2-7): GAGVSQSPRYKVTKRGQDVALRCDPISGHVSLYWYRQALGQGPEFLTYFNYEAQQDKSGLPNDRFSAERPEGSISTLTIQRTEQRDSAMYRCASGTGSYERYFGPGTRLTVT.

There are many counts of this clonotype. The rearrangement uses TRBV25-1 and TRBJ1-1; D is perhaps TRBD1 (5 bases). CDR1 and CDR2 from the germline V gene are MGHDK and SYGVNS. This CDR3 has 15 amino acids. Between the trimmed V and J ends, which lost 6 bases and 2 bases, there was a span of 16 bases. The CDR3 here is CASRDRKGRNTEAFF. The CDR3 DNA reads as TGTGCCAGCAGGGATCGGAAGGGGAGAAACACTGAAGCTTTCTTT.

With regard to this clonotype: One end of the junction varies from germline; a read error may be responsible. This chain links TRBV20-1 with TRBJ2-5, with D possibly being TRBD2 (5 bases). Germline V gene sequence: CDR1 DFQATT, CDR2 SNEGSKA (reference sequence). The CDR3 covers 13 residues. The CDR3 loop reads CSTRMIGQETQYF. CDR3 DNA sequence: TGCAGTACTAGAATGATAGGCCAAGAGACCCAGTACTTC.

This clonotype was found many times. J is TRBJ2-7 and V is TRBV5-5; D possibly uses TRBD1 or TRBD2 (5 bases each). The germline V gene encodes CDR1 SGHKS and CDR2 YYEKEE (reference sequence). V lost 5 bases and J 2 bases, leaving 17 bases between the germline ends. CDR3 size: 15 residues. Here the CDR3 reads CASSYRDLVPYEQYF. The CDR3 nucleotides read TGTGCCAGCAGTTACCGGGACCTGGTCCCCTACGAGCAGTACTTC.

This chain connects TRBV28 to TRBJ1-1; D is ambiguous. The V gene lost 4 bases and the J gene lost 6 bases, with 21 bases spanning the gap. The length of the CDR3 is 16 residues. CDR1 and CDR2 (germline): MDHEN, SYDVKM. The CDR3 nucleotides are TGTGCCAGCAGTTCCTTGGATACCTTGTCGTTTGCTGAAGCTTTCTTT. Translating gives CASSSLDTLSFAEAFF.

This clonotype has just a few counts. V gene TRBV28 combines with J gene TRBJ2-6; tentative D call: TRBD1 (6 bases). The V gene's germline CDR1 is MDHEN and CDR2 SYDVKM. V was trimmed by 5 bases and J by 4 bases, leaving 21 bases between them. The CDR3 is 18 amino acids. DNA of the CDR3: TGTGCCAGCAGTCAACCGGGACAAGCGTCAGTAGGGGCCAACGTCCTGACTTTC. Protein product: CASSQPGQASVGANVLTF.

The V gene is TRBV12-3 or TRBV12-4, the J gene TRBJ2-1; possible D gene TRBD2, 6 bases. Between the trimmed V and J ends, which lost 6 bases and 0 bases, there was a span of 18 bases. The CDR3 is made up of 17 amino acids. CDR3 nucleotide sequence: TGTGCCAGCAGAAAGGAGGGGCTAATCTTCTCCTACAATGAGCAGTTCTTC. Its translation is CASRKEGLIFSYNEQFF.